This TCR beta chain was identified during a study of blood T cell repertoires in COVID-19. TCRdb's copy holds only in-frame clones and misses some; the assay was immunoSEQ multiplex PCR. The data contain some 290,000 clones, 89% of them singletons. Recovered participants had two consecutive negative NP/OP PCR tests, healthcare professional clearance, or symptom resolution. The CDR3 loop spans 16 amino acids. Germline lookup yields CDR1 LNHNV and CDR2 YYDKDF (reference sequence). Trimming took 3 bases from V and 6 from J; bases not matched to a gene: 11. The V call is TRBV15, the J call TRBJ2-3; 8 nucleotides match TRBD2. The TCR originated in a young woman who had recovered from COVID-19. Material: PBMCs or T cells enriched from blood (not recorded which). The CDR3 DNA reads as TGTGCCACCAGCAGCAGGCGGGGGGCTGTGGGGGATACGCAGTATTTT. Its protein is CATSSRRGAVGDTQYF.